These T cell receptor beta chains were read from a single sample in a study of T cells after yellow fever vaccination. TCRdb reprocessed the 5' RACE reads via MiXCR and lists one record per CDR3 protein. This sample has 500,000 to 650,000 distinct CDR3 sequences; around 16% occur once, and the top ten carry roughly 17%. Specimen: PBMCs, collected 5 days after the first yellow fever vaccination. These receptors came from a man aged 18 to 35 who received the YFV17D yellow fever vaccine. Both conserved end residues are part of each CDR3. D genes are given only for firm matches. Rows give clone size only sometimes, using once, few, many, or a class for an expanded clone.

size	V	length	D	J	CDR3	DNA
.	TRBV6-2/TRBV6-3	14	.	TRBJ1-6	CASSYLGLNSPLHF	TGTGCCAGCAGTTACTTGGGCCTGAATTCACCCCTCCACTTT
few	TRBV7-8	13	TRBD2	TRBJ2-1	CASSFGGGSEQFF	TGTGCCAGCAGCTTCGGGGGGGGTAGCGAGCAGTTCTTC
few	TRBV6-2/TRBV6-3	13	.	TRBJ1-5	CASRLSLGQPQHF	TGTGCCAGCAGACTTTCCTTGGGGCAGCCCCAGCATTTT
.	TRBV20-1	15	TRBD2	TRBJ2-1	CSASSSGGGYNEQFF	TGCAGTGCTAGCTCGAGCGGGGGGGGTTACAATGAGCAGTTCTTC
.	TRBV1	16	.	TRBJ2-3	CTSHPGRPTTTDTQYF	TGCACCAGCCATCCAGGTAGACCTACTACCACAGATACGCAGTATTTT
few	TRBV11-1	19	TRBD2	TRBJ2-1	CASSLRPSGGPHGRNEQFF	TGTGCCAGCAGCTTGCGCCCTAGCGGGGGGCCCCATGGCCGCAATGAGCAGTTCTTC
few	TRBV5-1	14	TRBD1	TRBJ1-4	CASSFTGEDEKLFF	TGCGCCAGCAGCTTTACAGGGGAGGACGAAAAACTGTTTTTT
few	TRBV4-3	14	.	TRBJ2-3	CASSPRDLTDTQYF	TGCGCCAGCAGCCCCCGGGACCTTACAGATACGCAGTATTTT
few	TRBV6-5	19	TRBD1	TRBJ1-6	CASSSIAGTGSSYNSPLHF	TGTGCCAGCAGTTCGATAGCCGGGACAGGAAGCTCCTATAATTCACCCCTCCACTTT
.	TRBV4-3	17	.	TRBJ1-2	CASSHTQAAGTNYGYTF	TGCGCCAGCAGCCACACCCAAGCGGCAGGAACTAACTATGGCTACACCTTC
.	TRBV20-1	15	.	TRBJ2-2	CSARYGQINTGELFF	TGCAGTGCTAGATACGGACAGATTAACACCGGGGAGCTGTTTTTT
.	TRBV6-1	16	.	TRBJ2-7	CASTAFNRENFYEQYF	TGTGCCAGCACCGCTTTCAACAGGGAAAACTTCTACGAGCAGTACTTC
few	TRBV4-1	11	.	TRBJ2-5	CASSQDRAQYF	TGCGCCAGCAGCCAAGACAGGGCCCAGTACTTC
few	TRBV5-1	15	.	TRBJ1-2	CASSLANAGNYGYTF	TGCGCCAGCAGCTTGGCCAACGCAGGGAACTATGGCTACACCTTC
.	TRBV28	18	.	TRBJ2-2	CASLSGSLHVAATGELFF	TGTGCCAGCCTTTCCGGATCGCTCCACGTCGCGGCCACCGGGGAGCTGTTTTTT